The 14 T cell receptor beta chains listed next were all sequenced from one sample in a study of T cell responses to AZD1222 COVID-19 vaccine. Produced via immunoSEQ multiplex PCR; TCRdb's table is partial and in-frame only. The table has some 70,000 clones, 75% to 90% seen once. Material: peripheral blood, obtained 28 days after the second AZD1222 dose. The origin of the receptors is an adult who received the AZD1222 COVID-19 vaccine.

This clone has a handful of counts. The chain recombines TRBV28 with TRBJ2-3; D possibly corresponds to TRBD1 (6 bases). This CDR3 is 18 amino acids long. Per germline, CDR1 MDHEN and CDR2 SYDVKM. V was clipped by 3 bases and J by 1 base, with 20 bases between them. CDR3 in DNA: TGTGCCAGCAGTTTGGGGGCGTTGACGGGTAAGGGCACAGATACGCAGTATTTT. Translated: CASSLGALTGKGTDTQYF.

The gene calls are TRBV3-1 (or the pseudogene TRBV3-2) and TRBJ1-1, with 7 positions matching TRBD1. The CDR3 runs to 15 residues. The junction had 9 bases not matched to a gene; V was cut back by 8 bases and J by 0 bases. Germline loops: CDR1 LGHDT, CDR2 YNNKEL (reference sequence). The DNA for the CDR3 is TGTGCCAGCGCCTGGGGGACAGACATGAACACTGAAGCTTTCTTT. Amino acid sequence: CASAWGTDMNTEAFF.

This rearrangement joins TRBV5-6 to TRBJ1-6; 10 nucleotides align to TRBD1. CDR1 SGHDT and CDR2 YYEEEE come from the germline V gene. With V trimmed by 2 bases and J by 10 bases, 3 bases remained unmatched. The length of the CDR3 is 14 residues. CDR3 DNA sequence: TGTGCCAGCAGCTTACGGGACAGGGGCTCACCCCTCCACTTT. Translated: CASSLRDRGSPLHF.

This clone was seen more than once but under ten times. V and J are TRBV5-1 and TRBJ2-7; 12 positions match TRBD2. V lost 1 base and J lost 6; bases outside the gene matches: 14. CDR1 and CDR2 (germline): SGHRS, YFSETQ. The CDR3 contains 18 residues. The CDR3 DNA reads as TGCGCCAGCAGCTTGATGATAGCTAGCGGGGGGGCCCTTAGCGAGCAGTACTTC. Translated, it gives CASSLMIASGGALSEQYF. Using reference TRBV5-1 and TRBJ2-7 for the parts outside the CDR3, the full variable domain is KAGVTQTPRYLIKTRGQQVTLSCSPISGHRSVSWYQQTPGQGLQFLFEYFSETQRNKGNFPGRFSGRQFSNSRSEMNVSTLELGDSALYLCASSLMIASGGALSEQYFGPGTRLTVT.

This sequence joins TRBV19 and TRBJ1-1; a weak D match, TRBD1 (6 bases). V lost 5 bases and J 3 bases, leaving 13 bases between the germline ends. The germline CDR1 and CDR2 sequences are LNHDA and SQIVND (reference sequence). CDR3 length equals 14 residues. CDR3 DNA: TGTGCCAGTAGTTCGACAGGTTTGGACACTGAAGCTTTCTTT. Amino acid sequence: CASSSTGLDTEAFF.

The chain uses TRBV7-9 and TRBJ1-1; no reliable D call. The CDR3 spans 14 residues. Germline loops: CDR1 SEHNR, CDR2 FQNEAQ (reference sequence). The V end lost 5 bases, the J end lost 4 bases, and 14 bases lay between the germline ends. The CDR3 bases are TGTGCCAGCAGCGTAGGACGGCGTGGCACTGAAGCTTTCTTT. The encoded protein is CASSVGRRGTEAFF.

The V call is TRBV7-8, the J call TRBJ2-3; 9 bases align to TRBD2. The germline V gene encodes CDR1 SGHVS and CDR2 FQNEAQ. Trimming took 6 bases from V and 1 from J; bases not matched to a gene: 5. The CDR3 extends over 15 amino acids. The CDR3 DNA reads TGTGCCAGCAGTAAAGCGGGGGGACGCACAGATACGCAGTATTTT. Its protein product is CASSKAGGRTDTQYF. The full variable domain, with the rest looked up from reference TRBV7-8 and TRBJ2-3, is GAGVSQSPRYKVAKRGQDVALRCDPISGHVSLFWYQQALGQGPEFLTYFQNEAQLDKSGLPSDRFFAERPEGSVSTLKIQRTQQEDSAVYLCASSKAGGRTDTQYFGPGTRLTVL.

The CDR3 loop reads CASSQDQRQGVREKLFF. CDR3 DNA sequence: TGCGCCAGCAGCCAAGATCAACGACAGGGGGTGCGTGAAAAACTGTTTTTT. The V call is TRBV4-1, the J call TRBJ1-4, with 9 nucleotides matching TRBD1. The trim removed 0 bases at V and 7 bases at J, leaving 9 bases unmatched. Germline CDR1 reads MGHRA; CDR2 reads YSYEKL. This CDR3 has 17 amino acids.

This chain uses TRBV28 with TRBJ2-1; D is perhaps TRBD1 (6 bases). Per the germline V gene, CDR1 is MDHEN and CDR2 is SYDVKM. The CDR3 has 16 residues. V was clipped by 6 bases and J by 6 bases, with 21 bases between them. This chain's CDR3 is CASRPQDRKQVNEQFF. The DNA for the CDR3 is TGTGCCAGCAGACCTCAAGACAGGAAACAGGTCAATGAGCAGTTCTTC.

The rearrangement joins TRBV7-9 to TRBJ2-5, with 7 positions matching TRBD1. Trimming cost V 3 bases and J 1 base; bases outside gene matches: 5. This CDR3 contains 15 residues. Germline CDR1 and CDR2: SEHNR and FQNEAQ (reference sequence). The CDR3 nucleotides are TGTGCCAGCAGCTTTCCCCGACAGGGCCAAGAGACCCAGTACTTC. Encoded protein: CASSFPRQGQETQYF. The full variable domain, rest sourced from reference TRBV7-9 and TRBJ2-5, is DTGVSQNPRHKITKRGQNVTFRCDPISEHNRLYWYRQTLGQGPEFLTYFQNEAQLEKSRLLSDRFSAERPKGSFSTLEIQRTEQGDSAMYLCASSFPRQGQETQYFGPGTRLLVL.

This chain connects TRBV2 to TRBJ2-4; no reliable D call. V was clipped by 6 bases and J by 0 bases, with 9 bases between them. Germline CDR1 and CDR2: SNHLY and FYNNEI. This CDR3 is built from 14 residues. The CDR3 DNA reads as TGTGCCAGCAGGGGCCTCATAGCCAAAAACATTCAGTACTTC. This codes for CASRGLIAKNIQYF.

This clone was counted a few times. The same CDR3 can be traced to other DNA sequences in this sample. The chain has TRBV6-1 and TRBJ1-6, with unresolved D. The CDR3 loop spans 16 amino acids. V dropped 0 bases and J dropped 0 bases, with 6 bases sitting between them. The germline V gene encodes CDR1 MNHNS and CDR2 SASEGT. The CDR3 region has the DNA TGTGCCAGCAGTGAAGCCGGGAGCTCCTATAATTCACCCCTCCACTTT. It is translated as CASSEAGSSYNSPLHF.

The V call is TRBV12-3 or TRBV12-4, the J call TRBJ1-2; 7 bases align to TRBD1. J gave up 13 bases and V 5 bases, and 7 bases lay outside the gene matches. The CDR3 covers 11 residues. CDR3 sequence reads: CASSAQGTFTF. For the CDR3, the DNA is TGTGCCAGCAGTGCACAGGGGACTTTCACCTTC.

The chain is built from TRBV5-1 and TRBJ2-1; 10 nucleotides match TRBD2. In germline, CDR1 is SGHRS, CDR2 YFSETQ. This CDR3 region has 15 residues. Trimming at V came to 4 bases and at J to 5 bases, leaving 6 bases not matched to a gene. CDR3 sequence reads: CASSGTSGVHNEQFF. For the CDR3, the DNA is TGCGCCAGCAGCGGAACTAGCGGGGTACACAATGAGCAGTTCTTC.